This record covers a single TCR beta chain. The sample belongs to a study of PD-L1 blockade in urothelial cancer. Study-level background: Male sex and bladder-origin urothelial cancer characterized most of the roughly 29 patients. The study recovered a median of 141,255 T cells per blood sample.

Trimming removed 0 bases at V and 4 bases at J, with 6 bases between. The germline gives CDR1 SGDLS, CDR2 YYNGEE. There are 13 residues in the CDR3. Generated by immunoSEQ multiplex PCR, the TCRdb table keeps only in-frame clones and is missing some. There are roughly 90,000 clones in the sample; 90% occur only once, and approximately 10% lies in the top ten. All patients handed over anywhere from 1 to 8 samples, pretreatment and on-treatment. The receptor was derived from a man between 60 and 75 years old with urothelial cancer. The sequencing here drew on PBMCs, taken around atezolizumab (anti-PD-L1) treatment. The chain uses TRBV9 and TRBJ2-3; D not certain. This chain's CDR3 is CASSVASADTQYF. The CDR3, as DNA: TGTGCCAGCAGCGTAGCTAGTGCAGATACGCAGTATTTT.